Shown below are 30 T cell receptor beta chains from a single sample sequenced in a study of blood T cell repertoires in COVID-19. Assay: immunoSEQ multiplex PCR; the TCRdb copy retains only in-frame clones and omits some. The sample carries just over 650,000 clones, just under 90% recorded once. Source material: peripheral blood. The receptors here all came from a woman aged 18-29 years with acute or convalescent COVID-19.

The J gene is TRBJ1-2, the V gene TRBV12-3 or TRBV12-4, with TRBD1 matching over 10 bases. The CDR3 covers 13 residues. V lost 6 bases to trimming and J lost 7 bases; unmatched junction nucleotides: 5. CDR3 bases: TGTGCCAGCAGCCCGGGACAGGGGTCTGGCTACACCTTC. It yields the protein CASSPGQGSGYTF.

The CDR3 DNA sequence: TGCAGTGCTAGTAATCCTTCGGGGAGGGGCACTGAAGCTTTCTTT. It translates to CSASNPSGRGTEAFF. V usage is TRBV20-1 and J usage is TRBJ1-1, with D tentatively TRBD1 (5 bases). This CDR3 has 15 amino acids. CDR1 is DFQATT and CDR2 is SNEGSKA in the germline V gene (reference sequence). Trimming took off 3 bases at V and 4 bases at J, with 18 bases between the two ends.

The chain employs TRBV6-4 and TRBJ2-3; the D gene is possibly TRBD2 (7 bases). Germline V gene sequence: CDR1 MRHNA, CDR2 SNTAGT. With 2 bases removed from V and 0 bases from J, the gap between germline ends came to 9 bases. The CDR3 spans 15 residues. CDR3 protein: CASSDRGGSTDTQYF. As DNA, the CDR3 is TGTGCCAGCAGTGACAGGGGGGGTAGCACAGATACGCAGTATTTT.

The chain combines TRBV7-6 with TRBJ2-1, with D hard to call. V lost 5 bases and J lost 0, with 17 bases in between. The CDR3 covers 17 residues. Germline-derived CDR1 and CDR2 are SGHVS and FNYEAQ. The CDR3 is CASSLLGAKSSYNEQFF. As DNA, the CDR3 is TGTGCCAGCAGCCTCCTAGGAGCAAAGAGCTCCTACAATGAGCAGTTCTTC.

This chain uses TRBV2 with TRBJ2-3, with D maybe TRBD2 (7 bases). Trimming left V 8 bases short and J 0 bases short, with 18 bases between. In germline, CDR1 is SNHLY, CDR2 FYNNEI. CDR3 size: 16 residues. CDR3 sequence (DNA): TGTGCCAGCCCCGGGGGGCCCCAAACTAGCACAGATACGCAGTATTTT. Its protein is CASPGGPQTSTDTQYF.

The gene calls are TRBV18 and TRBJ1-5; no clear D gene. This CDR3 comprises 15 residues. The V gene's germline CDR1 is KGHSH and CDR2 LQKENI. Trimming cost V 6 bases and J 4 bases, with 16 bases left between them. CDR3 protein: CASSPEEGRNQPQHF. CDR3 DNA sequence: TGTGCCAGCTCCCCCGAGGAGGGAAGAAATCAGCCCCAGCATTTT.

The V and J genes are TRBV7-9 and TRBJ1-4, with a possible D match to TRBD1 (5 bases). V was cut by 3 bases and J by 0 bases, with 11 bases left in between. The CDR3 loop spans 16 amino acids. CDR1 SEHNR and CDR2 FQNEAQ come from the germline V gene (reference sequence). The DNA of the CDR3 is TGTGCCAGCAGCTTGGCGGACACGGCAACTAATGAAAAACTGTTTTTT. As protein: CASSLADTATNEKLFF.

The chain combines TRBV2 with TRBJ2-7; 8 bases line up with TRBD2. After removal of 4 bases from V and 0 bases from J, the junction contained 5 bases not matched to a gene. From germline, CDR1 is SNHLY and CDR2 FYNNEI. The CDR3 covers 15 residues. The CDR3 coding sequence is TGTGCCAGCAGTGCACCCGGGACTAGCTCCTACGAGCAGTACTTC. As protein: CASSAPGTSSYEQYF.

The chain is built from TRBV27 and TRBJ2-7; a possible D gene is TRBD1 (6 bases). The CDR3 is 15 amino acids. Germline V gene sequence: CDR1 MNHEY, CDR2 SMNVEV (reference sequence). Trimming left V 3 bases short and J 3 bases short, with 15 bases between. CDR3 sequence: CASSFFTGKGYEQYF. The CDR3 DNA reads TGTGCCAGCAGTTTCTTTACAGGGAAAGGCTACGAGCAGTACTTC.

J is TRBJ2-7 and V is TRBV7-2; D gene unclear. Trimming cost V 3 bases and J 5 bases, with 11 bases left between them. The CDR3 sequence is 13 residues long. Per the germline V gene, CDR1 is SGHTA and CDR2 is FQGNSA. The CDR3 coding sequence is TGTGCCAGCAGCTTCAGACTCTGGGACGAGCAGTACTTC. It specifies CASSFRLWDEQYF.

V usage is TRBV4-3 and J usage is TRBJ2-3, with a weak D call TRBD1 (6 bases). The germline V gene encodes CDR1 LGHNA and CDR2 YSLEER. The CDR3 contains 17 residues. V shed 0 bases and J shed 4 bases, with 17 bases lying between them. The CDR3 here is CASSQDTTGMGADTQYF. The CDR3 DNA reads as TGCGCCAGCAGCCAAGATACTACAGGGATGGGCGCAGATACGCAGTATTTT.

This chain uses TRBV11-2 with TRBJ2-3; the D gene is possibly TRBD2 (6 bases). This CDR3 is built from 16 residues. The germline V and J ends were trimmed by 1 base and 5 bases, with 16 bases remaining between them. Germline V gives CDR1 SGHAT, CDR2 FQNNGV. The CDR3 spells CASSLGWGVLVDTQYF. CDR3 bases: TGTGCCAGCAGCTTAGGCTGGGGGGTACTTGTAGATACGCAGTATTTT.

The chain combines TRBV14 with TRBJ1-1; tentative D call: TRBD1 (5 bases). V dropped 1 base and J dropped 0 bases, with 9 bases sitting between them. Germline CDR1 is SGHDN and CDR2 is FVKESK. This CDR3 comprises 15 residues. In DNA form, the CDR3 reads TGTGCCAGCAGCCAAGCAGGGTTGGTGAACACTGAAGCTTTCTTT. Amino acids: CASSQAGLVNTEAFF.

The V call is TRBV7-9, the J call TRBJ2-7, with 9 bases matching TRBD1. CDR3 length equals 15 residues. V trimming: 3 bases; J trimming: 9 bases; junction bases outside the gene matches: 12. The germline gives CDR1 SEHNR, CDR2 FQNEAQ (reference sequence). CDR3 DNA sequence: TGTGCCAGCAGCTTTGGAGACAGGGGGACCCGGGGGCAGTACTTC. It is translated as CASSFGDRGTRGQYF.

V and J are TRBV29-1 and TRBJ1-5; 10 bases match TRBD1. This CDR3 comprises 13 residues. Germline lookup yields CDR1 SQVTM and CDR2 ANQGSEA. The junction had 5 bases not matched to a gene; V was cut back by 7 bases and J by 5 bases. CDR3 in DNA: TGCAGCGCTAAGACAGGGGGCGATCAGCCCCAGCATTTT. This encodes CSAKTGGDQPQHF. The variable domain in full, completed from reference TRBV29-1 and TRBJ1-5, reads SAVISQKPSRDICQRGTSLTIQCQVDSQVTMMFWYRQQPGQSLTLIATANQGSEATYESGFVIDKFPISRPNLTFSTLTVSNMSPEDSSIYLCSAKTGGDQPQHFGDGTRLSIL.

This chain joins TRBV4-1 and TRBJ1-5; TRBD1 aligns across 9 bases. The J segment lost 0 bases and the V segment lost 4 bases, leaving 16 bases of the junction unmatched. Germline CDR1 reads MGHRA; CDR2 reads YSYEKL. This CDR3 is 20 amino acids long. In DNA form, the CDR3 reads TGCGCCAGCAGCCTTAACCGGCCGGGACAGGGATCTTATAGCAATCAGCCCCAGCATTTT. Translating it yields CASSLNRPGQGSYSNQPQHF.

The CDR3 nucleotides read TGCGCCAGCAGCCCGCTTGAAGGAGGGGTCCGTCAAGGCTACACCTTC. Protein sequence: CASSPLEGGVRQGYTF. V gene TRBV5-1 combines with J gene TRBJ1-2, with D perhaps TRBD1 (5 bases). V lost 4 bases and J lost 8, with 24 bases in between. Germline V lookup: CDR1 SGHRS, CDR2 YFSETQ. This CDR3 is built from 16 residues.

This chain links TRBV19 with TRBJ2-6, with D perhaps matching TRBD2 (7 bases). V was clipped by 8 bases and J by 0 bases, with 14 bases between them. The V gene's germline CDR1 is LNHDA and CDR2 SQIVND (reference sequence). There are 16 residues in the CDR3. DNA for the CDR3: TGTGCCAGTTCAAGGGGGGGAATCTCTGGGGCCAACGTCCTGACTTTC. Its translation: CASSRGGISGANVLTF.

V gene TRBV7-2 combines with J gene TRBJ1-6; D perhaps matches TRBD1 (5 bases). The germline V gene encodes CDR1 SGHTA and CDR2 FQGNSA. V lost 1 base and J 7 bases, leaving 11 bases between the germline ends. CDR3 size: 15 residues. Written as DNA, the CDR3 is TGTGCCAGCAGCTTAGGGAAGGGGTGGAATTCACCCCTCCACTTT. Its translation: CASSLGKGWNSPLHF.

The chain uses TRBV7-3 and TRBJ2-3, with 10 bases matching TRBD2. The CDR3 runs to 16 residues. Germline CDR1 SGHTA, CDR2 FQGTGA. V trimming: 5 bases; J trimming: 5 bases; junction bases outside the gene matches: 10. CDR3 DNA: TGTGCCAGCAGCCTTAGCGGGGGGATGGAAAAAGATACGCAGTATTTT. This gives the protein CASSLSGGMEKDTQYF.

This sequence joins TRBV5-4 and TRBJ1-2; D gene uncertain. The V gene's germline CDR1 is SGHNT and CDR2 YYREEE (reference sequence). The CDR3 contains 13 residues. The V and J ends lost 5 bases and 1 base respectively, with 9 bases between them. The chain's CDR3 is CASRSGVNYGYTF. The DNA of the CDR3 is TGTGCCAGCAGAAGCGGTGTTAACTATGGCTACACCTTC.

This chain joins TRBV28 and TRBJ1-2; TRBD1 matches at 9 bases. V shed 2 bases, J shed 5 bases, and the junction held 12 bases outside the gene matches. The CDR3 runs 17 residues. The germline V gene encodes CDR1 MDHEN and CDR2 SYDVKM. CDR3 DNA: TGTGCCAGCAGTTTAGGGGACAGGGAAAACCCCTCTTATGGCTACACCTTC. It specifies CASSLGDRENPSYGYTF.

The CDR3: CAWTRQGASGAEAFF. The CDR3 nucleotides read TGTGCCTGGACTCGGCAGGGGGCGAGTGGGGCTGAAGCTTTCTTT. The genes are TRBV30 and TRBJ1-1; 8 positions agree with TRBD1. The CDR3 spans 15 residues. In germline, CDR1 is GTSNPN, CDR2 SVGIG (reference sequence). V gave up 4 bases and J gave up 6 bases; unmatched junction bases: 13.

This chain connects TRBV29-1 to TRBJ1-2; 7 bases map to TRBD1. CDR1 is SQVTM, CDR2 ANQGSEA, per germline. This CDR3 comprises 12 residues. The trim removed 5 bases at V and 4 bases at J, leaving 4 bases unmatched. The CDR3 DNA follows: TGCAGCGTTTTGACAGGGCCCTATGGCTACACCTTC. Protein sequence: CSVLTGPYGYTF.

The chain recombines TRBV2 with TRBJ2-7, with D possibly being TRBD1 (6 bases). V was cut by 10 bases and J by 2 bases, with 15 bases left in between. The V gene's germline CDR1 is SNHLY and CDR2 FYNNEI. This CDR3 has 13 amino acids. In DNA form, the CDR3 reads TGTGCCACCAATTACAGGGAAACCTACGAGCAGTACTTC. This gives the protein CATNYRETYEQYF. Looking up the rest from reference TRBV2 and TRBJ2-7 gives the full variable domain: EPEVTQTPSHQVTQMGQEVILRCVPISNHLYFYWYRQILGQKVEFLVSFYNNEISEKSEIFDDQFSVERPDGSNFTLKIRSTKLEDSAMYFCATNYRETYEQYFGPGTRLTVT.

The chain combines TRBV12-1 with TRBJ2-1; TRBD2 is the table's D call and was not checked against the DNA. TRBV12-1 is assigned pseudogene status. This CDR3 is 17 amino acids long. CDR3 DNA: TGTGCCAGCAGCTTATGCACTAGCGGGGGCCCCTACAATGAGCAGTTCTTC. Translating it yields CASSLCTSGGPYNEQFF.

The chain couples TRBV29-1 to TRBJ1-2; maybe TRBD1 (5 bases). Germline values: CDR1 SQVTM, CDR2 ANQGSEA. V shed 1 base and J shed 4 bases, with 7 bases lying between them. CDR3 size: 12 residues. This CDR3 is CSVEGDSYGYTF. CDR3 in DNA: TGCAGCGTTGAAGGAGACAGCTATGGCTACACCTTC.

V is TRBV10-2 and J is TRBJ1-2; TRBD1 matches 7 bases. The V gene's germline CDR1 is WSHSY and CDR2 SAAADI. J was trimmed by 6 bases and V by 6 bases; bases with no gene match: 10. This CDR3 has 14 residues. In DNA, the CDR3 is TGCGCCAGCAGCACCGAAGGGGGCCTCCATGGCTACACCTTC. The encoded protein is CASSTEGGLHGYTF.

The gene calls are TRBV5-4 and TRBJ1-1; D not resolved. The CDR3 spans 14 residues. V was clipped by 3 bases and J by 3 bases, with 12 bases between them. CDR1 is SGHNT, CDR2 YYREEE, per germline (reference sequence). The CDR3 protein is CASSSGRGDTEAFF. CDR3 nucleotide sequence: TGTGCCAGCAGCTCTGGTCGGGGAGACACTGAAGCTTTCTTT.

This clone showed up just once. The chain recombines TRBV27 with TRBJ1-4; D is possibly TRBD1 (6 bases). V was trimmed by 4 bases and J by 7 bases, leaving 10 bases between them. Germline CDR1 and CDR2: MNHEY and SMNVEV (reference sequence). This CDR3 region has 13 residues. The CDR3 nucleotides read TGTGCCAGCAGTTACCGGACAGCTGAAAAACTGTTTTTT. Protein sequence: CASSYRTAEKLFF.